This TCR beta chain was recorded in a study of blood T cell repertoires in COVID-19 (dated by TCRdb to about 2020). With respect to the entire study: Collaborator samples came from the United States, Italy and Spain and covered acute and convalescent phases of COVID-19. The prospective study material was composed of cDNA or gDNA derived from T cells, B-cell-depleted T cells, or PBMCs. Deeply sampled blood TCRbeta repertoires from subjects exposed to, actively infected with, or recovered from COVID-19 were included in the dataset. A freely available public database, intended as a resource for researchers studying the immune response to SARS-CoV-2, is where the repertoires were released. The samples were drawn from the first 160 participants of the ongoing ImmuneRACE study and from 950 to 1,500 subjects provided by 6 global collaborators. Sample metadata almost always included a de-identified subject ID, COVID-19 status, age in years and sex. Where HLA class I and class II types were available, the types were taken from metadata supplied by the sample provider, not from assay-based typing.

TCRbeta CDR3 regions were amplified from genomic DNA by means of the immunoSEQ Assay, a bias-controlled multiplex PCR. Concerning the study's data processing: The number of nucleated cells in each sample was estimated from the amplification of reference gene primers within the assay. Sequence reads were collapsed and filtered to measure the absolute abundance of every unique TCRbeta CDR3 rearrangement. For each sample, productive Simpson clonality was calculated as the square root of Simpson's diversity index over productive rearrangements. This is the immuneACCESS table as TCRdb keeps it, with only in-frame sequences that have V and J called. A part of the clones is gone; compared with another copy, unresolved V genes explain less than half, and the rest is unexplained. V, J and clone size were drawn from that table, and D and trimming were deduced from the DNA. Recorded for this sample are 210,000 or so clones; around four fifths of them occurred a single time. The ten most abundant clones make up 2.5% to 3% of the sample.

Paper-wide results and their limitations: Clinical and demographic metadata were provided uncurated, with the amount varying by source and participant.

Trimming takes 3 bases from V and 1 base from J, and the germline ends sit 12 bases apart. The CDR3 numbers 15 residues from cysteine through phenylalanine. Only the CDR3 DNA is retained, 45 bases long and in frame from the first base. The germline V gene (reference sequence) supplies CDR1 WNHNN and CDR2 SYGVQD. Whole blood was collected in K2EDTA tubes by collaborating institutions according to the institutions' own protocols. For TCRbeta analysis, collaborator samples were shipped as frozen whole blood, as isolated PBMCs, or as DNA extracted from either sample type. Concerning this clone: Its specific antigen is unknown. Within one base of it there is no much larger clone, and no base qualities were kept.

The sample comprised peripheral blood. The source of this sequence is a woman older than 75 with active or convalescent COVID-19. The chain couples TRBV10-1 to TRBJ2-5; the D gene is perhaps TRBD2, from 6 matching bases. The bases are TGCGCCAGCAGTGAAGGTGGAGCGGGCCAAGAGACCCAGTACTTC. Translation gives CASSEGGAGQETQYF.